This TCR beta chain was profiled in a study of Ad26.COV2.S vaccination and SARS-CoV-2 variants. Overall study context: Donor participated within the Ad26.COV2.S arm of the COV1001 trial.

Treatment described: 19 received Ad26.COV2.S at low or high dose, single or two shots; about 5 received placebo; per-sample allocation not given. The samples were gathered on day 63 after the first injection of vaccine or placebo. In germline, CDR1 is SGHTA, CDR2 FQGNSA. The V end lost 2 bases, the J end lost 1 base, and 11 bases lay between the germline ends. CDR3 length: 16 residues. Profiled with immunoSEQ multiplex PCR; TCRdb holds only in-frame clones, not every one. The table records roughly 700,000 clones, 70% to 90% of them present only once. The sequencing used peripheral blood, collected in a trial of Ad26.COV2.S vaccine versus placebo. This chain uses TRBV7-2 with TRBJ2-2; D unclear. This TCR came from a person between 18 and 65 years old who received the Ad26.COV2.S COVID-19 vaccine or a placebo. The DNA of the CDR3 is TGTGCCAGCAGCTTAACGCCTATAAAGAACACCGGGGAGCTGTTTTTT. It translates to CASSLTPIKNTGELFF.